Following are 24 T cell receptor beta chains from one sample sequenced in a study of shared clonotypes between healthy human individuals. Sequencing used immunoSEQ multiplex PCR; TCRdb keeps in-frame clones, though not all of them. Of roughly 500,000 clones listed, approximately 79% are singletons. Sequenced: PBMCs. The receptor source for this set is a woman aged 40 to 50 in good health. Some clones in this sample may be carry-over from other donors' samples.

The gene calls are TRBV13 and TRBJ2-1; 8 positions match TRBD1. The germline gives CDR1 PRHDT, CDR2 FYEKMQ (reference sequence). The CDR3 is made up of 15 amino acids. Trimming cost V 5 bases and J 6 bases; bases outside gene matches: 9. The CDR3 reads CASSPLDRDLNEQFF. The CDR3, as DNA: TGTGCCAGCAGCCCCTTGGACAGGGATCTCAATGAGCAGTTCTTC.

The CDR3 loop is CASSFGAGGQVGRETQYF. In nucleotides, the CDR3 is TGTGCCAGCAGCTTCGGAGCGGGAGGGCAGGTGGGGAGAGAGACCCAGTACTTC. The gene calls are TRBV11-1 and TRBJ2-5, with 10 bases identical to TRBD2. The J segment lost 4 bases and the V segment lost 3 bases, leaving 14 bases of the junction unmatched. From germline, CDR1 is SGHAT and CDR2 FQDESV (reference sequence). This CDR3 spans 18 amino acids.

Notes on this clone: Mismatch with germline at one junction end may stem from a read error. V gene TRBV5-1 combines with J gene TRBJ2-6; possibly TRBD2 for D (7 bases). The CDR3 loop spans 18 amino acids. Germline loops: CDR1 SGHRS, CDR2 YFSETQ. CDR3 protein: CASSLGRLAGAEANVLTF. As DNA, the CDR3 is TGCGCCAGCAGCTTGGGCAGGCTGGCGGGGGCTGAGGCCAACGTCCTGACCTTC. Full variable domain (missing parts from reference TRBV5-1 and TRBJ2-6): KAGVTQTPRYLIKTRGQQVTLSCSPISGHRSVSWYQQTPGQGLQFLFEYFSETQRNKGNFPGRFSGRQFSNSRSEMNVSTLELGDSALYLCASSLGRLAGAEANVLTFGAGSRLTVL.

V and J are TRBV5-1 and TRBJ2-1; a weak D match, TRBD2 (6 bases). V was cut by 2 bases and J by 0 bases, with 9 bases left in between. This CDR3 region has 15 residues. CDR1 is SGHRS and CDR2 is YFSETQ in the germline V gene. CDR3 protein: CASSFGTPSYNEQFF. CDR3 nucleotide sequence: TGCGCCAGCAGCTTCGGGACTCCCTCCTACAATGAGCAGTTCTTC.

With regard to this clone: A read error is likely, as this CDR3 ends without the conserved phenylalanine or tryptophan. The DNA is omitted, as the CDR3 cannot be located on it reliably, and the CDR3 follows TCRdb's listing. CDR3 amino acids: CASLGAGGFC. The genes are TRBV10-1 and TRBJ1-1. Germline CDR1 is WNHNN and CDR2 is SYGVQD (reference sequence). The CDR3 is made up of 10 amino acids, end residues included.

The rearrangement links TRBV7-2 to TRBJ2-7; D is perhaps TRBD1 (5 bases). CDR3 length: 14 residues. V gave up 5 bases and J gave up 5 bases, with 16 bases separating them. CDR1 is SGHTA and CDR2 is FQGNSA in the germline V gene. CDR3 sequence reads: CASSLRVNGHEQYF. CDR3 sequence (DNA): TGTGCCAGCAGCCTCAGGGTAAACGGACACGAGCAGTACTTC.

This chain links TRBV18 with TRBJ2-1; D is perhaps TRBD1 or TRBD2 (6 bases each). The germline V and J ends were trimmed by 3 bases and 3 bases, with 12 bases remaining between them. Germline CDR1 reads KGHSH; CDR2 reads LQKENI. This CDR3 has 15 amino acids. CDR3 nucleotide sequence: TGTGCCAGCTCACCGGGGGGCTTACTCTACAATGAGCAGTTCTTC. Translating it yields CASSPGGLLYNEQFF.

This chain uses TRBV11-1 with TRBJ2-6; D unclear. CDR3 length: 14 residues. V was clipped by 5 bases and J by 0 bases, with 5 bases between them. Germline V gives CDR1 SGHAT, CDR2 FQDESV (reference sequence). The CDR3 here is CASSKNSGANVLTF. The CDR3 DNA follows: TGTGCCAGCAGCAAAAACTCTGGGGCCAACGTCCTGACTTTC.

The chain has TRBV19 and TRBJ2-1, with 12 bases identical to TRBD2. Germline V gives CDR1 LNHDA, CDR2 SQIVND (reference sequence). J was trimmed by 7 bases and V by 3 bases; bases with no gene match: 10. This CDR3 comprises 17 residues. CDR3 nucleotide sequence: TGTGCCAGTAGTATGGAGGCTAGCGGGGGGGCCAGGAATGAGCAGTTCTTC. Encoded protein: CASSMEASGGARNEQFF.

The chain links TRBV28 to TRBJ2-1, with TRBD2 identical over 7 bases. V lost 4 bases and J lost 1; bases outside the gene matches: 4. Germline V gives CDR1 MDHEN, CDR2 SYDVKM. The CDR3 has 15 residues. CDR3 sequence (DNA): TGTGCCAGCAGTTGGGCGGGAGATTCCTACAATGAGCAGTTCTTC. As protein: CASSWAGDSYNEQFF. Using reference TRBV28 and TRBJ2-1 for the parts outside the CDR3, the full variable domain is DVKVTQSSRYLVKRTGEKVFLECVQDMDHENMFWYRQDPGLGLRLIYFSYDVKMKEKGDIPEGYSVSREKKERFSLILESASTNQTSMYLCASSWAGDSYNEQFFGPGTRLTVL.

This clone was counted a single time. CDR3 in DNA: TGTGCCAGCAGTGCAGGGTACGTTGGCTATGGCTACACCTTC. This codes for CASSAGYVGYGYTF. This rearrangement joins TRBV27 to TRBJ1-2; TRBD1 might be the D (5 bases). The CDR3 runs 14 residues. CDR1 MNHEY and CDR2 SMNVEV come from the germline V gene (reference sequence). V was shortened by 5 bases and J by 4 bases, with 14 bases between the two germline ends.

CDR3 amino acids: CASSYSRDTGELFF. Written as DNA, the CDR3 is TGTGCCAGCAGTTACTCTCGAGACACCGGGGAGCTGTTTTTT. V usage is TRBV6-6 and J usage is TRBJ2-2; D is uncertain. V lost 0 bases to trimming and J lost 3 bases, with 5 bases between them. This CDR3 comprises 14 residues. In germline, CDR1 is MNHNY, CDR2 SVGAGI (reference sequence).

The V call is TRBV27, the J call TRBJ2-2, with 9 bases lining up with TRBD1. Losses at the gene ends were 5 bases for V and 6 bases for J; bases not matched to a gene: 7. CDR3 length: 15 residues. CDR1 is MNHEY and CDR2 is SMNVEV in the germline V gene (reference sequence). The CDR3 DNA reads TGTGCCAGCAGTCCAGGACAGGGGTTTGCCGGGGAGCTGTTTTTT. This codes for CASSPGQGFAGELFF.

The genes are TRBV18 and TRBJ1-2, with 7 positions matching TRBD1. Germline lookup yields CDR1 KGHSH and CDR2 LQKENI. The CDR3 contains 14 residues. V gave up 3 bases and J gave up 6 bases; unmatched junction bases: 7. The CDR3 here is CASSPTQGTDGYTF. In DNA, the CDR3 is TGTGCCAGCTCACCCACACAGGGGACGGATGGCTACACCTTC.

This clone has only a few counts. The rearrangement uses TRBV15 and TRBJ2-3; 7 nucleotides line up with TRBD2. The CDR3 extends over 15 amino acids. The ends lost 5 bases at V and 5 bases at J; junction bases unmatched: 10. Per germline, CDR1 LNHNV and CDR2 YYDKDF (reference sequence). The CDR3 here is CATSSNAGEVDTQYF. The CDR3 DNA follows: TGTGCCACCAGCTCGAATGCGGGAGAGGTAGATACGCAGTATTTT.

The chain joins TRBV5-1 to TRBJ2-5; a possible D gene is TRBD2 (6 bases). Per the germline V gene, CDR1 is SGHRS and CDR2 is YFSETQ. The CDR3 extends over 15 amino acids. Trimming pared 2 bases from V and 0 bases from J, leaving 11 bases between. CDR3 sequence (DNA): TGCGCCAGCAGCTTCGCTAGCGCACACCAAGAGACCCAGTACTTC. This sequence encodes CASSFASAHQETQYF.

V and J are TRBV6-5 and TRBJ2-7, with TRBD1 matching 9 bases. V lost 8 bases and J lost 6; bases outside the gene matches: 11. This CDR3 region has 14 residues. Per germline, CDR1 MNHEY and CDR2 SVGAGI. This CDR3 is CASAFWGQGGEQYF. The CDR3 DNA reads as TGTGCCAGCGCTTTTTGGGGACAGGGAGGCGAGCAGTACTTC.

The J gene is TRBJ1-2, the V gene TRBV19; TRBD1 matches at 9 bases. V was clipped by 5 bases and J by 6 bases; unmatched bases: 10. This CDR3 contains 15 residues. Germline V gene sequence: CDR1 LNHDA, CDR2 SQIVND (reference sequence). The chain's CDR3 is CASSVQGAHPDGYTF. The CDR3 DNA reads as TGTGCCAGTAGTGTACAGGGGGCGCATCCGGATGGCTACACCTTC.

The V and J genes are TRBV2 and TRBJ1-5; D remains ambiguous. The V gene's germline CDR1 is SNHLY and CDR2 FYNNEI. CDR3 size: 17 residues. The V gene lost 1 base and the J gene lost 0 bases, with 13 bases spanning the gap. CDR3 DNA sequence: TGTGCCAGCAGTGAAGGGGCGCGAGCTTATAGCAATCAGCCCCAGCATTTT. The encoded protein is CASSEGARAYSNQPQHF.

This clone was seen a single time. The CDR3 loop is CASREPGQAAYEQYF. The CDR3 DNA reads as TGTGCCAGCCGCGAGCCGGGACAGGCTGCCTACGAGCAGTACTTC. This chain links TRBV7-8 with TRBJ2-7; 8 positions match TRBD1. Germline V gene lookup returns CDR1 SGHVS and CDR2 FQNEAQ. Germline trimming cut 8 bases from V and 2 bases from J; bases unmatched to any gene: 11. The CDR3 is 15 residues long.

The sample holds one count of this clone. CDR3 DNA sequence: TGCAGCGTTGAAGATAACTCTGGGGCCAACGTCCTGACTTTC. Protein product: CSVEDNSGANVLTF. The rearrangement uses TRBV29-1 and TRBJ2-6; no clear D gene. Per germline, CDR1 SQVTM and CDR2 ANQGSEA. Trimming pared 0 bases from V and 0 bases from J, leaving 3 bases between. This CDR3 has 14 amino acids.

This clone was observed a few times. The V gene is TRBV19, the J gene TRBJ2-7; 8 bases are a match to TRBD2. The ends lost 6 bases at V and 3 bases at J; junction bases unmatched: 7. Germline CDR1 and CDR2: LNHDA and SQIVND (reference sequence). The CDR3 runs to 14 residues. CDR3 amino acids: CASSRGGQIYEQYF. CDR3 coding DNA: TGTGCCAGTAGCCGGGGGGGCCAGATCTACGAGCAGTACTTC.

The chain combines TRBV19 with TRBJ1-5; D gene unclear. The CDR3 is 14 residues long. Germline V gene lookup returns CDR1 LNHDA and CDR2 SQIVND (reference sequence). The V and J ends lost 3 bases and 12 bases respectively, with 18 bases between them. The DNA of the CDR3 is TGTGCCAGTAGTATGGTCCAGGACCATCGGGTCCAGCATTTT. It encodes CASSMVQDHRVQHF. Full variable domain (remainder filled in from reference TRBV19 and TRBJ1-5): DGGITQSPKYLFRKEGQNVTLSCEQNLNHDAMYWYRQDPGQGLRLIYYSQIVNDFQKGDIAEGYSVSREKKESFPLTVTSAQKNPTAFYLCASSMVQDHRVQHFGDGTRLSIL.

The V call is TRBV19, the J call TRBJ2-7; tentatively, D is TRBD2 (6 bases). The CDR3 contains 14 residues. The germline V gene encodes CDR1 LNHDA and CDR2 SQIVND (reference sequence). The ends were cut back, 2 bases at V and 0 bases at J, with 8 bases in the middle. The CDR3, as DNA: TGTGCCAGTAGTATAAGACTAGACTCCTACGAGCAGTACTTC. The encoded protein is CASSIRLDSYEQYF.